These T cell receptor beta chains were read from a single sample in a study of EBV T-cell therapy then PD-1 blockade in nasopharyngeal carcinoma. TCRdb's table, derived via immunoSEQ multiplex PCR, lists solely in-frame clones and lacks some. The data hold roughly 16,000 clones, with over 80% observed a single time. These receptors' antigens are unknown. This material consisted of CD8+ T cells from blood, taken at day 0 from a patient whose treatment included autologous EBV-specific T cells and nivolumab. The receptors here all came from a man aged 35 to 55 with nasopharyngeal carcinoma. The CDR3 runs from the conserved cysteine through the conserved F or W. D genes are given only for firm matches. The size of a clone is reported for some rows only, either as once, few or many, or as a class for expanded clones.

clone_size	j_call	d_call	v_call	cdr3_nt	cdr3_aa
NA	TRBJ1-2	TRBD1	TRBV5-4	TGTGCCAGCAGCTTGAGACAGGGTGAAATTGGCTACACCTTC	CASSLRQGEIGYTF
NA	TRBJ2-7	NA	TRBV6-1	TGTGCCAGCAGTGAAGCCTGGGGGGCCTACCACGAGCAGTACTTC	CASSEAWGAYHEQYF
NA	TRBJ2-7	NA	TRBV27	TGTGCCAGCACCTCCTTAGGGTACGAGCAGTACTTC	CASTSLGYEQYF
NA	TRBJ2-2	TRBD2	TRBV7-2	TGTGCCAGCAGCTTAGTGGGACTAGCGGGGGAGACCGGGGAGCTGTTTTTT	CASSLVGLAGETGELFF
NA	TRBJ2-3	TRBD2	TRBV5-6	TGTGCCAGCAGCTTGGGTCCCCTAGCGGGGGGGCGAAGGACAGATACGCAGTATTTT	CASSLGPLAGGRRTDTQYF
NA	TRBJ1-1	NA	TRBV9	TGTGCCAGCAGCAGGGAAGGGTGGGCTGAAGCTTTCTTT	CASSREGWAEAFF
NA	TRBJ2-3	NA	TRBV14	TGTGCCAGCAGCCACCCCAGGACAGATACGCAGTATTTT	CASSHPRTDTQYF
few	TRBJ2-5	NA	TRBV4-3	TGCGCCAGCAGCCAAGGGGGGGAAGAGACCCAGTACTTC	CASSQGGEETQYF
NA	TRBJ2-1	NA	TRBV5-4	TGTGCCAGCAGCTTTGGACTGCACGGGCAGTTCTTC	CASSFGLHGQFF
NA	TRBJ2-3	NA	TRBV7-9	TGTGCCAGCAGCTTATATCAGCAGCACACAGATACGCAGTATTTT	CASSLYQQHTDTQYF
NA	TRBJ2-7	TRBD2	TRBV4-1	TGCGCCAGCAGCCCGATACTAGCGGGGGGCCACGAGCAGTACTTC	CASSPILAGGHEQYF
NA	TRBJ2-7	NA	TRBV27	TGTGCCAGCAGTTTATACGGGGGCTACGAGCAGTACTTC	CASSLYGGYEQYF
NA	TRBJ2-7	NA	TRBV2	TGTGCCAGCAGCAAAACGGGAACAGGGAAATCCTACGAGCAGTACTTC	CASSKTGTGKSYEQYF
NA	TRBJ1-2	NA	TRBV7-9	TGTGCCAGCAGCCCGGGACGGCCAGACTATGGCTACACCTTC	CASSPGRPDYGYTF